Listed below are T cell receptor beta chains from one sample, sequenced in a study of CD8+ T cells in alopecia areata. Repertoires were generated with immunoSEQ multiplex PCR, while TCRdb's copy carries only in-frame clones and drops some. The sample lists some 190,000 clones, 45% to 65% occurring once. Specimen: CD4+ T cells sorted from blood, collected at week 4, from a patient treated with tofacitinib. The receptor source for this set is a human donor with alopecia areata. The CDR3 runs from the conserved cysteine through the conserved F or W. D genes are given only for firm matches. Where a row states a size, it is once, few, many or the class of an expanded clone; other rows omit it.

abundance,d_gene,j_gene,v_gene,CDR3aa,CDR3nt
-,-,TRBJ1-4,TRBV18,CASSGMKSEKLFF,TGTGCCAGCTCGGGTATGAAGTCTGAAAAACTGTTTTTT
-,TRBD2,TRBJ2-1,TRBV30,CAWSVRLAGGVEQFF,TGTGCCTGGAGTGTACGCCTAGCGGGAGGGGTTGAGCAGTTCTTC
-,-,TRBJ1-1,TRBV20-1,CSASLRTEAFF,TGCAGTGCTAGTCTCAGGACTGAAGCTTTCTTT
-,-,TRBJ2-5,TRBV15,CATSRATTSLVTYGETQYF,TGTGCCACCAGCAGAGCCACAACATCATTAGTAACATACGGGGAGACCCAGTACTTC
-,TRBD1,TRBJ1-1,TRBV6-5,CATHRGNTEAFF,TGTGCCACCCACAGGGGAAACACTGAAGCTTTCTTT
-,-,TRBJ1-2,TRBV5-4,CASTDGTDWYGYTF,TGTGCCAGCACCGACGGGACGGACTGGTACGGCTACACCTTC
few,-,TRBJ2-2,TRBV7-3,CASSYGGSRNTGELFF,TGTGCCAGCAGCTATGGGGGGTCCCGGAACACCGGGGAGCTGTTTTTT
-,TRBD2,TRBJ2-3,TRBV30,CAWIEAGGSDTQYF,TGTGCCTGGATCGAAGCGGGAGGGTCAGATACGCAGTATTTT
few,TRBD1,TRBJ2-2,TRBV9,CASSASQGAVGELFF,TGTGCCAGCAGCGCCTCACAGGGGGCGGTCGGGGAGCTGTTTTTT
-,-,TRBJ2-5,TRBV7-2,CASTKSTSSQETQYF,TGTGCCAGCACCAAATCGACTAGTTCCCAAGAGACCCAGTACTTC
once,-,TRBJ2-7,TRBV29-1,CSVENGEQYF,TGCAGCGTTGAAAACGGGGAGCAGTACTTC
-,-,TRBJ1-5,TRBV29-1,CSAGGLNQPQHF,TGCAGCGCTGGGGGCCTCAATCAGCCCCAGCATTTT
many,TRBD1,TRBJ2-1,TRBV29-1,CSVAGTGVRNEQFF,TGCAGCGTCGCCGGGACAGGGGTGCGCAATGAGCAGTTCTTC
-,-,TRBJ2-3,TRBV7-2,CASSLGRTDTQYF,TGTGCCAGCAGCTTGGGGAGGACAGATACGCAGTATTTT
-,TRBD1,TRBJ1-2,TRBV6-5,CASSSGTGGGGYTF,TGTGCCAGCAGTTCCGGGACAGGGGGCGGTGGCTACACCTTC
-,-,TRBJ1-1,TRBV5-1,CASSFEGSLTEAFF,TGCGCCAGCAGCTTTGAGGGCAGTCTCACTGAAGCTTTCTTT
-,-,TRBJ2-2,TRBV30,CAWRVIEVTGELFF,TGTGCCTGGAGGGTAATAGAAGTGACCGGGGAGCTGTTTTTT
-,-,TRBJ1-2,TRBV15,CATSTSKRNYTF,TGTGCCACCAGCACGAGTAAAAGGAACTACACCTTC
once,TRBD2,TRBJ2-5,TRBV4-3,CASSRQAGGGETQYF,TGCGCCAGCAGCCGTCAAGCGGGAGGGGGAGAGACCCAGTACTTC
-,-,TRBJ2-7,TRBV7-9,CASSPTGGPYEQYF,TGTGCCAGCAGCCCAACCGGGGGTCCCTACGAGCAGTACTTC
-,-,TRBJ1-5,TRBV30,CAWSVSGNQPQHF,TGTGCCTGGAGTGTAAGTGGCAATCAGCCCCAGCATTTT
-,TRBD2,TRBJ2-5,TRBV5-5,CASSLALAGGQETQYF,TGTGCCAGCAGCTTGGCTCTAGCGGGCGGACAAGAGACCCAGTACTTC
-,-,TRBJ2-5,TRBV5-1,CASSGGFTLDGNGETQYF,TGCGCCAGCAGCGGAGGATTCACCCTGGACGGGAATGGGGAGACCCAGTACTTC
-,TRBD2,TRBJ2-7,TRBV18,CASAGLAGPSSYEQYF,TGTGCCAGCGCGGGACTAGCGGGACCTAGCTCCTACGAGCAGTACTTC
-,-,TRBJ2-1,TRBV27,CASSSPRGARYRNEQFF,TGTGCCAGCAGTTCTCCAAGGGGCGCGCGATACCGCAATGAGCAGTTCTTC
many,TRBD2,TRBJ2-7,TRBV4-2,CASSDSSSGRRSYEQYF,TGTGCCAGCAGCGACAGCAGTAGCGGGAGAAGGTCGTACGAGCAGTACTTC
-,-,TRBJ1-2,TRBV30,CAWSDLGRGGYGYTF,TGTGCCTGGAGTGATTTGGGCCGGGGCGGCTATGGCTACACCTTC
-,-,TRBJ2-3,TRBV15,CATSRDTNTQYF,TGTGCCACCAGCAGAGATACCAATACGCAGTATTTT
-,-,TRBJ1-5,TRBV5-5,CASSYDSSYSNQPQHF,TGTGCCAGCAGCTACGACAGTTCCTATAGCAATCAGCCCCAGCATTTT
-,-,TRBJ2-3,TRBV29-1,CSAAGAGDTQYF,TGCAGCGCCGCCGGGGCTGGGGATACGCAGTATTTT
-,-,TRBJ1-1,TRBV27,CASSRFQRLNTEAFF,TGTGCCAGTTCCCGCTTCCAGCGCCTGAACACTGAAGCTTTCTTT
-,-,TRBJ1-5,TRBV9,CASSVGKGPNQPQHF,TGTGCCAGCAGCGTAGGGAAGGGGCCCAATCAGCCCCAGCATTTT
-,-,TRBJ1-5,TRBV7-9,CASSLRDQPQHF,TGTGCCAGCAGCTTACGAGACCAGCCCCAGCATTTT
-,-,TRBJ2-4,TRBV30,CAWSMAKNIQYF,TGTGCCTGGAGTATGGCCAAAAACATTCAGTACTTC
-,-,TRBJ2-7,TRBV5-1,CASSPRPEVIEQYF,TGCGCCAGCAGCCCCCGACCCGAAGTTATCGAGCAGTACTTC
few,-,TRBJ2-3,TRBV29-1,CSVEPGRDTQYF,TGCAGCGTTGAACCGGGACGAGATACGCAGTATTTT